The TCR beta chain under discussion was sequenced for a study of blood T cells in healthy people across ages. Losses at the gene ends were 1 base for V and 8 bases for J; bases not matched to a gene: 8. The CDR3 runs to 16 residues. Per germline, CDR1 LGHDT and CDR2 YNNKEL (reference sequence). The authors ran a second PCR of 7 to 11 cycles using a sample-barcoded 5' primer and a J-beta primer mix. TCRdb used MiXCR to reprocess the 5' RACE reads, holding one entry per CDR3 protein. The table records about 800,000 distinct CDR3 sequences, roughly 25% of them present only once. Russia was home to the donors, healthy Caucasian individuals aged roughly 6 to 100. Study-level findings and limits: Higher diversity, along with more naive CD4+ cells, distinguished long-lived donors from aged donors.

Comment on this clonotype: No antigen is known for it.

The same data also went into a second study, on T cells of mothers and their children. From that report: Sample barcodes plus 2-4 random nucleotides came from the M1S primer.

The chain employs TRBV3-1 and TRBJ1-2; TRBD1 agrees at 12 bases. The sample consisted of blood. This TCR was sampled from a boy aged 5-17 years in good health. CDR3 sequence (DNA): TGTGCCAGCAGCCAAGCCTCCAGGGACAGGGGGCGAGGCTACACCTTC. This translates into CASSQASRDRGRGYTF. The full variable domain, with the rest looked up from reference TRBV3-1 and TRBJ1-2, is DTAVSQTPKYLVTQMGNDKSIKCEQNLGHDTMYWYKQDSKKFLKIMFSYNNKELIINETVPNRFSPKSPDKAHLNLHINSLELGDSAVYFCASSQASRDRGRGYTFGSGTRLTVV.